The source of this T cell receptor (beta chain) is a study of T cell responses to AZD1222 COVID-19 vaccine. General observations from the study: There were mostly white British donors and more females than males, and clonal diversity was possibly underestimated. Baseline seropositivity occurred in only 5 to 7 AZD1222 recipients.

CDR1 is MNHEY, CDR2 SMNVEV, per germline (reference sequence). This CDR3 is 16 amino acids long. Trimming at V came to 5 bases and at J to 6 bases, leaving 7 bases not matched to a gene. Details on this clone: The antigen is not known.

Assay used: immunoSEQ multiplex PCR; TCRdb lists only in-frame clones, some missing. The table includes approximately 140,000 clones, approximately 90% detected once. The source of this sequence is an adult in good health. The material was peripheral blood, obtained on day 0 of AZD1222 vaccination. The chain has TRBV27 and TRBJ2-1; 13 nucleotides match TRBD2. The CDR3 DNA reads as TGTGCCAGCAGTCCCGCCGGACTAGCGGGGGTCAATGAGCAGTTCTTC. Its translation is CASSPAGLAGVNEQFF.